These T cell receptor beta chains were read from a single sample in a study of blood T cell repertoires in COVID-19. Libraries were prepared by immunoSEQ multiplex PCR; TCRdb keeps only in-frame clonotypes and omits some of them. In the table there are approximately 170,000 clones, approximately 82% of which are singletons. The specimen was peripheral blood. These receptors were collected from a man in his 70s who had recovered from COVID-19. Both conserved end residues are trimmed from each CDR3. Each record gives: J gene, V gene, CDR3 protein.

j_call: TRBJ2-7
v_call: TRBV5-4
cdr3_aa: ASSLDPGTSTYEQY

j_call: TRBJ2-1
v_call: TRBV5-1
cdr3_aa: ASSLDAGSSYNEQF

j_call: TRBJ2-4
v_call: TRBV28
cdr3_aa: ASSSGGRGNIQY

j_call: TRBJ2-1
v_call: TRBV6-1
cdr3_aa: ASSESRQGRNEQF

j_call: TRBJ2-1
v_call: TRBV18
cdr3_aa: ASSSGLAGGNNEQF

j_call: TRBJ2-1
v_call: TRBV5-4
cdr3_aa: ASSLRDFANEQF

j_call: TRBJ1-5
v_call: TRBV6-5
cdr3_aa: ASSPGTQNQPQH

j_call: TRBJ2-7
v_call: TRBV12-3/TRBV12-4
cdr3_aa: ASSLTIYEQY

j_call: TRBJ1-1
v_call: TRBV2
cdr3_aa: ASSSGRTGVTEAF

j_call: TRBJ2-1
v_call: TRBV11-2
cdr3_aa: ASSLDLRLAGGYEQF

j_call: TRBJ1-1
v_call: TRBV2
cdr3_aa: ASSLQGNTEAF

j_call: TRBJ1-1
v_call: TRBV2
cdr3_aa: ASSGPGQGMNTEAF

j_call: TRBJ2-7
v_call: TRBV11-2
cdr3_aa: ASSRRGRENYEQY

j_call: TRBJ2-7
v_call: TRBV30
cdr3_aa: AWSQTGTGPLEQY

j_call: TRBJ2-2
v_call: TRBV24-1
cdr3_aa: ATSDNRGTGELF

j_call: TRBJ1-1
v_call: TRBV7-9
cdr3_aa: ASSLEFGPNTEAF

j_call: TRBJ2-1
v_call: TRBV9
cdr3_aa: ASDLGTSASSYNEQF

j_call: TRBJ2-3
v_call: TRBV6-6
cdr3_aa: ASLKSGPSTDTQY

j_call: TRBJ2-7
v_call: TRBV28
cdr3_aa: ASSRGQAGREQY

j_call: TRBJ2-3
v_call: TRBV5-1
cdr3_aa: ASSAQGLGSQDTQY

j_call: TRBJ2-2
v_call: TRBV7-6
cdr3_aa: ASSLRKPGTGELF

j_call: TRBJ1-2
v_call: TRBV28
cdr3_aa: ASSGQGAGYT

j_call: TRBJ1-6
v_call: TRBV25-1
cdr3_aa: ASSGQGHPDASPLH

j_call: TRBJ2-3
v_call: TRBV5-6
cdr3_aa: ASSLTSASDTQY

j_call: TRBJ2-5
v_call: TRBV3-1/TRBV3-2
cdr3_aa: ASSQDFLSSETQY

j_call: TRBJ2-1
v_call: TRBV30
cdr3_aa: ACLGTRGFHNEQF

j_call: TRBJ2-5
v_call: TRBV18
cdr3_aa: ASSRVVDFQETQY

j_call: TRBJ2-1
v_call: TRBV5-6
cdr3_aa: ASSFGRALYEQF

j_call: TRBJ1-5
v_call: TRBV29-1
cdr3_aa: SVERDWFNQPQH

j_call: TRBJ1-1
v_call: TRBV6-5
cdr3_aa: ASTGHGPPNTEAF

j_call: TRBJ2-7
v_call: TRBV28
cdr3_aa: ASSFPSSTSGDSYEQY

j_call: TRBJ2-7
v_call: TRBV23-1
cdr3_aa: ASSSGGAAISYEQY

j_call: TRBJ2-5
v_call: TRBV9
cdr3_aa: ASTRRGEETQY

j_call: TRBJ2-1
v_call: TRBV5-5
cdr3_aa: ASSQILIAGVYEQF

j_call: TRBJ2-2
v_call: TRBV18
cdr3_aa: ASSHREGRDGELF

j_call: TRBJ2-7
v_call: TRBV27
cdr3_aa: ASSLFFGREAYEQY

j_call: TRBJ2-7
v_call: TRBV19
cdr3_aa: ASSKTGTSGNYEQY

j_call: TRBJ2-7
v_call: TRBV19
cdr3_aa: ASSKAGVSYEQY

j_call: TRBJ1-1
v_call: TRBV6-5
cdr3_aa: ASSSRVLGASTEAF

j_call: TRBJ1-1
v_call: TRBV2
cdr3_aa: ASRLYWSEAF

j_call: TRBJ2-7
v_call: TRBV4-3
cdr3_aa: ASSHSSGGQGAGEQY

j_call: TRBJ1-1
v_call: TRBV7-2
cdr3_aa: ASSPSGTNNAEAF

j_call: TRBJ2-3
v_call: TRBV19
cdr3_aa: ASSISYTDTQY

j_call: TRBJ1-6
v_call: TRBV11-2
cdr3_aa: ASSSDRASSYNSPLH

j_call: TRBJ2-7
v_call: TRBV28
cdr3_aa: ASSLTHSGRNEQY

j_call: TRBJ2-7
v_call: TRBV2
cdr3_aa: ASATGFEQY

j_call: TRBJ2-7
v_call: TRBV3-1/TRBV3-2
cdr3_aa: ASSPRTGPPSEQY

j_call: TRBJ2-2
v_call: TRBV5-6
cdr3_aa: ASSYGGTRNTGELF

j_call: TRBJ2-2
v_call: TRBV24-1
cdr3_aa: ATRTRSGGELF

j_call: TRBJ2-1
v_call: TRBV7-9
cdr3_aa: ASSRTRTGNYNEQF

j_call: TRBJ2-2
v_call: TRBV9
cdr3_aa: ASSVDWRSGELF